This T cell receptor beta chain stems from a study of T cell repertoires in cytomegalovirus infection. Study context: Public TCR beta signature analysis indicated the presence of both CMV infection and matching HLA type.

Per germline, CDR1 SGHTA and CDR2 FQGNSA. Between the trimmed V and J ends, which lost 5 bases and 5 bases, there was a span of 12 bases. The CDR3 is 13 residues long. General study results and limits: Cumulated frequencies of public TCR beta families served to identify carriers of CMV plus the relevant HLA. The ex vivo response was dominated by HLA-C-restricted CMV-specific TCR beta clonotypes.

TCRdb re-called the reads through MiXCR, storing one row per CDR3 protein. Seen here are a few hundred thousand distinct CDR3 sequences, over 7.5% observed once, and the top ten hold 3.5% to 4.5%. In this sample, this clonotype turned up many times. Its antigen is unidentified. The J gene is TRBJ1-1, the V gene TRBV7-2; D might be TRBD1 (6 bases). The material sequenced was PBMCs. This receptor was obtained from a human donor in good health (CMV status not recorded). Some clones in this sample may be carry-over from other donors' samples. CDR3 nucleotides: TGTGCCAGCAGCCTGACAGGAAAGACTGAAGCTTTCTTT. This sequence encodes CASSLTGKTEAFF.